Each of the 4 T cell receptor beta chains below was sequenced from the same sample in a study of blood T cell repertoires in COVID-19. Libraries were prepared by immunoSEQ multiplex PCR; TCRdb keeps only in-frame clonotypes and omits some of them. The table has about 180,000 clones, roughly 87% seen once; the top ten hold under 10%. Material: peripheral blood. The source of these receptors is a woman aged 70-85 years with COVID-19, enrolled during active disease.

CDR3 coding DNA: TGTGCCATCGGGGCAGGGGTGGAGACCCAGTACTTC. Translation gives CAIGAGVETQYF. The V gene is TRBV10-3, the J gene TRBJ2-5, with D perhaps matching TRBD1 (6 bases). The V gene's germline CDR1 is ENHRY and CDR2 SYGVKD. The CDR3 spans 12 residues. Trimming removed 8 bases at V and 5 bases at J, with 12 bases between.

This CDR3 reads CASSLAAGASDTQYF. The CDR3 DNA sequence: TGTGCCAGCAGCTTAGCAGCGGGAGCCTCAGATACGCAGTATTTT. The chain recombines TRBV7-8 with TRBJ2-3, with TRBD2 matching 8 bases. CDR1 SGHVS and CDR2 FQNEAQ come from the germline V gene. J was trimmed by 4 bases and V by 0 bases; bases with no gene match: 3. CDR3 size: 15 residues. Combining the CDR3 with reference TRBV7-8 and TRBJ2-3 gives the whole variable domain GAGVSQSPRYKVAKRGQDVALRCDPISGHVSLFWYQQALGQGPEFLTYFQNEAQLDKSGLPSDRFFAERPEGSVSTLKIQRTQQEDSAVYLCASSLAAGASDTQYFGPGTRLTVL.

CDR3 residues: CASSSPRGLNTREQYF. CDR3 sequence (DNA): TGTGCCAGCAGCTCCCCAAGGGGGCTAAACACTCGTGAGCAGTACTTC. This sequence joins TRBV5-4 and TRBJ2-7; TRBD1 matches 7 bases. CDR1 and CDR2 from the germline V gene are SGHNT and YYREEE (reference sequence). This CDR3 spans 16 amino acids. Germline trimming cut 3 bases from V and 7 bases from J; bases unmatched to any gene: 16.

V is TRBV2 and J is TRBJ1-3; 8 nucleotides line up with TRBD1. Germline CDR1 SNHLY, CDR2 FYNNEI. V trimming: 6 bases; J trimming: 8 bases; junction bases outside the gene matches: 0. This CDR3 has 11 amino acids. This CDR3 reads CASRQGDTIYF. DNA of the CDR3: TGTGCCAGCAGACAGGGGGACACCATATATTTT. Full variable domain (outside the CDR3, taken from reference TRBV2 and TRBJ1-3): EPEVTQTPSHQVTQMGQEVILRCVPISNHLYFYWYRQILGQKVEFLVSFYNNEISEKSEIFDDQFSVERPDGSNFTLKIRSTKLEDSAMYFCASRQGDTIYFGEGSWLTVV.